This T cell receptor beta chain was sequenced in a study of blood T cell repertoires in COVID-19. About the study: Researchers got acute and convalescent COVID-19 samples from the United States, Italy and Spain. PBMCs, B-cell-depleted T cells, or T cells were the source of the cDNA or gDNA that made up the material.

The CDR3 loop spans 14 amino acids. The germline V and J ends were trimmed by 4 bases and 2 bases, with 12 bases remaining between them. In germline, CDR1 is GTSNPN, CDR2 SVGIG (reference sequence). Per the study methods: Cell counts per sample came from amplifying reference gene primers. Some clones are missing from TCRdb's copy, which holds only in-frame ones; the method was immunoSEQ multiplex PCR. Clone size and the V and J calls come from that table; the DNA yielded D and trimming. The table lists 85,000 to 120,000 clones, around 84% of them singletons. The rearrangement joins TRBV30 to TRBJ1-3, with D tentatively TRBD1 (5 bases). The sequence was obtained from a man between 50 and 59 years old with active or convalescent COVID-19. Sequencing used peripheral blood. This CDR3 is CAWTTGGAGNTIYF. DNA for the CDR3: TGTGCCTGGACCACTGGGGGGGCTGGAAACACCATATATTTT. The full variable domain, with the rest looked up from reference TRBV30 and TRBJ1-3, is SQTIHQWPATLVQPVGSPLSLECTVEGTSNPNLYWYRQAAGRGLQLLFYSVGIGQISSEVPQNLSASRPQDRQFILSSKKLLLSDSGFYLCAWTTGGAGNTIYFGEGSWLTVV.